Following are 7 T cell receptor beta chains from one sample sequenced in a study of blood T cell repertoires in COVID-19. Clones were sequenced by immunoSEQ multiplex PCR, and TCRdb holds only the in-frame ones, with some missing. The sample has roughly 120,000 clones; approximately 83% are singletons. The sample comprised peripheral blood. The receptors stem from an older man with acute or convalescent COVID-19.

V is TRBV5-1 and J is TRBJ2-7, with 9 positions matching TRBD1. Germline-derived CDR1 and CDR2 are SGHRS and YFSETQ. The trim removed 0 bases at V and 4 bases at J, leaving 11 bases unmatched. The CDR3 covers 17 residues. CDR3 sequence reads: CASSLVPSGTGLYEQYF. Here the CDR3 DNA reads TGCGCCAGCAGCTTGGTACCTTCCGGGACAGGGCTGTACGAGCAGTACTTC. The full variable domain, in which reference TRBV5-1 and TRBJ2-7 provide the parts outside the CDR3, is KAGVTQTPRYLIKTRGQQVTLSCSPISGHRSVSWYQQTPGQGLQFLFEYFSETQRNKGNFPGRFSGRQFSNSRSEMNVSTLELGDSALYLCASSLVPSGTGLYEQYFGPGTRLTVT.

This chain connects TRBV10-3 to TRBJ2-7, with TRBD1 matching 7 bases. Germline lookup yields CDR1 ENHRY and CDR2 SYGVKD. V lost 3 bases to trimming and J lost 1 base; unmatched junction nucleotides: 3. The CDR3 sequence is 14 residues long. This chain's CDR3 is CAISERDSSYEQYF. The CDR3 DNA reads TGTGCCATCAGTGAAAGGGACAGTTCCTACGAGCAGTACTTC.

The table lists this clone with a count of one. V is TRBV7-9 and J is TRBJ1-5, with unresolved D. CDR1 and CDR2 (germline): SEHNR, FQNEAQ (reference sequence). V was pared by 7 bases and J by 3 bases, with 10 bases between. The CDR3 runs 13 residues. CDR3 DNA sequence: TGTGCCAGCAATCGAGGGATCAATCAGCCCCAGCATTTT. Translated: CASNRGINQPQHF.

This chain links TRBV24-1 with TRBJ1-1; the D is unclear. V was shortened by 9 bases and J by 5 bases, with 21 bases between the two germline ends. From germline, CDR1 is KGHDR and CDR2 SFDVKD. The length of the CDR3 is 15 residues. CDR3 sequence: CATQATGPGGTEAFF. The CDR3 region has the DNA TGTGCCACCCAAGCCACCGGCCCCGGCGGGACTGAAGCTTTCTTT.

V is TRBV5-5 and J is TRBJ2-6; TRBD1 aligns across 11 bases. The CDR3 runs to 18 residues. Looked up from germline, CDR1 is SGHKS and CDR2 is YYEKEE (reference sequence). V gave up 1 base and J gave up 1 base; unmatched junction bases: 4. CDR3 residues: CASSLLGTGGSGANVLTF. DNA for the CDR3: TGTGCCAGCAGCTTGTTAGGGACAGGGGGGTCTGGGGCCAACGTCCTGACTTTC.

The rearrangement links TRBV3-1 (or the pseudogene TRBV3-2) to TRBJ1-1; D uncertain. Trimming removed 1 base at V and 10 bases at J, with 10 bases between. Germline V gene data show CDR1 as LGHDT and CDR2 as YNNKEL (reference sequence). This CDR3 has 12 amino acids. The CDR3 loop reads CASSQAGRVAFF. The CDR3 nucleotides read TGTGCCAGCAGCCAAGCCGGCCGGGTAGCTTTCTTT.

V and J are TRBV3-1 (or the pseudogene TRBV3-2) and TRBJ2-2; 9 nucleotides agree with TRBD2. J was trimmed by 4 bases and V by 4 bases; bases with no gene match: 4. The CDR3 is made up of 15 amino acids. Germline V CDR1 and CDR2: LGHDT, YNNKEL (reference sequence). For the CDR3, the DNA is TGTGCCAGCAGCCCAGGCGGGGGGGCCACCGGGGAGCTGTTTTTT. Translation: CASSPGGGATGELFF.